This T cell receptor (beta chain) was documented in a study of T-cell memory formation after mild COVID-19. General study results and limits: The finding that pre-infection memory included some responding clones suggested that cross-reactive memory joined. Later expanders leaned CD4+, whereas clones that contracted between day 15 and 85 were balanced CD4/CD8.

TCRdb used MiXCR to reprocess the 5' RACE reads, holding one entry per CDR3 protein. Seen here are hundreds of thousands of distinct CDR3 sequences, roughly 20% observed once, and the top ten hold 12%. On this clonotype itself: Its antigen remains unidentified.

Sequences were obtained from PBMCs or a T cell subset sorted from them (not recorded which). The sequence was collected from an adult woman who had mild COVID-19 (a few samples of this study predate the infection). Cell type and time point are not known.

CDR3 residues: CAWRIGPLWTSYNSPLHF. In DNA, the CDR3 is TGTGCCTGGAGAATCGGCCCTCTCTGGACCTCCTATAATTCACCCCTCCACTTT. V is TRBV30 and J is TRBJ1-6; D ambiguous. CDR1 is GTSNPN, CDR2 SVGIG, per germline (reference sequence). The CDR3 loop spans 18 amino acids. Trimming stripped 3 bases from V and 0 bases from J, with 18 bases between.